Below are 20 T cell receptor beta chains sequenced from a single sample in a study of shared clonotypes between healthy human individuals. TCRdb's table, derived via immunoSEQ multiplex PCR, lists solely in-frame clones and lacks some. The sample includes some 1,100,000 clones, about 80% of them seen just once. The material sequenced was memory CD4+ T cells from PBMCs. Subset in this sample: CD45RA-negative fraction. The receptors were sampled from a man aged 18 to 30 in good health. Some clones in this sample may be carry-over from other donors' samples.

Only one count was recorded for this clone. CDR3 sequence: CASSLGVSSYEQYF. Here the CDR3 DNA reads TGTGCCAGCAGCTTAGGAGTGAGCTCCTACGAGCAGTACTTC. V usage is TRBV6-1 and J usage is TRBJ2-7, with D uncertain. Germline V gene sequence: CDR1 MNHNS, CDR2 SASEGT. The V end was cut by 6 bases, the J end by 0 bases, with 12 bases between. This CDR3 is 14 amino acids long.

The chain employs TRBV5-1 and TRBJ2-2; D is uncertain. The CDR3 sequence is 13 residues long. Germline CDR1 reads SGHRS; CDR2 reads YFSETQ. Between the trimmed V and J ends, which lost 1 base and 4 bases, there was a span of 5 bases. CDR3 region: CASSLSSTGELFF. CDR3 DNA: TGCGCCAGCAGCTTGTCGAGCACCGGGGAGCTGTTTTTT.

The chain joins TRBV29-1 to TRBJ2-1; TRBD1 matches at 8 bases. The CDR3 loop spans 14 amino acids. The V and J ends lost 6 bases and 4 bases, in that order; junction bases with no gene match: 8. Germline V lookup: CDR1 SQVTM, CDR2 ANQGSEA. In DNA form, the CDR3 reads TGCAGCGTAAAAGACAGGGGTGCGTACAATGAGCAGTTCTTC. Its translation is CSVKDRGAYNEQFF.

The chain couples TRBV6-1 to TRBJ2-3; D not resolved. The CDR3 loop spans 14 amino acids. V was cut by 6 bases and J by 0 bases, with 10 bases left in between. Germline values: CDR1 MNHNS, CDR2 SASEGT. DNA for the CDR3: TGTGCCAGCAGGGTGGACGGTAGCACAGATACGCAGTATTTT. Encoded protein: CASRVDGSTDTQYF.

The V gene is TRBV7-3, the J gene TRBJ2-7; weak D call: TRBD2 (6 bases). V gave up 4 bases and J gave up 6 bases, with 10 bases separating them. CDR1 and CDR2 from the germline V gene are SGHTA and FQGTGA. CDR3 length: 12 amino acids. CDR3 bases: TGTGCCAGCAGCTCCCCCGGGGGCGAGCAGTACTTC. Protein product: CASSSPGGEQYF.

The V call is TRBV20-1, the J call TRBJ2-1, with D unclear. V lost 6 bases to trimming and J lost 9 bases, with 9 bases between them. CDR1 and CDR2 from the germline V gene are DFQATT and SNEGSKA (reference sequence). The CDR3 is made up of 10 amino acids. CDR3 sequence (DNA): TGCAGTGCCTTGGGCGTTGAGCAGTTCTTC. This encodes CSALGVEQFF.

Details on this clone: The same CDR3 is also encoded by other DNA sequences in this sample. The chain employs TRBV18 and TRBJ2-2; tentatively, D is TRBD1 or TRBD2 (5 bases each). The CDR3 is made up of 14 amino acids. V was cut by 3 bases and J by 0 bases, with 5 bases left in between. Germline loops: CDR1 KGHSH, CDR2 LQKENI. DNA for the CDR3: TGTGCCAGCTCACCGGGACCGAACACCGGGGAGCTGTTTTTT. This sequence encodes CASSPGPNTGELFF.

The chain couples TRBV11-2 to TRBJ1-5; 10 nucleotides line up with TRBD1. V dropped 1 base and J dropped 2; count of bases not matched to a gene: 2. Germline assignment: CDR1 SGHAT and CDR2 FQNNGV. The CDR3 loop spans 16 amino acids. CDR3 sequence reads: CASSLGDRGGNQPQHF. The CDR3 region has the DNA TGTGCCAGCAGCTTAGGGGACAGGGGCGGCAATCAGCCCCAGCATTTT.

CDR3 coding DNA: TGTGCCAGCACCACGCAGGCTAGCTCCTACAATGAGCAGTTCTTC. This gives the protein CASTTQASSYNEQFF. The chain couples TRBV11-2 to TRBJ2-1; D ambiguous. The CDR3 is 15 amino acids. Germline-derived CDR1 and CDR2 are SGHAT and FQNNGV. Trimming removed 7 bases at V and 0 bases at J, with 13 bases between.

This chain uses TRBV15 with TRBJ2-7; D is uncertain. The CDR3 is 15 amino acids. The germline gives CDR1 LNHNV, CDR2 YYDKDF (reference sequence). The ends were cut back, 2 bases at V and 2 bases at J, with 13 bases in the middle. The DNA for the CDR3 is TGTGCCACCAGCAGACCCGGGCCACAAACCTACGAGCAGTACTTC. Amino acids: CATSRPGPQTYEQYF.

The chain carries TRBV15 and TRBJ2-5; D uncertain. V lost 0 bases to trimming and J lost 2 bases, with 10 bases between them. The CDR3 extends over 15 amino acids. CDR1 and CDR2 (germline): LNHNV, YYDKDF (reference sequence). In DNA form, the CDR3 reads TGTGCCACCAGCAGAGATCCTCTAGTTCAAGAGACCCAGTACTTC. Translating gives CATSRDPLVQETQYF. The full variable domain, in which reference TRBV15 and TRBJ2-5 provide the parts outside the CDR3, is DAMVIQNPRYQVTQFGKPVTLSCSQTLNHNVMYWYQQKSSQAPKLLFHYYDKDFNNEADTPDNFQSRRPNTSFCFLDIRSPGLGDTAMYLCATSRDPLVQETQYFGPGTRLLVL.

On this clone: Other DNA sequences in this specimen translate into the identical CDR3. The rearrangement uses TRBV2 and TRBJ1-2; D perhaps matches TRBD1 (5 bases). Germline V CDR1 and CDR2: SNHLY, FYNNEI. V shed 6 bases and J shed 3 bases, with 14 bases lying between them. The CDR3 consists of 14 residues. The CDR3 region is CASSALGTDYGYTF. The CDR3 coding sequence is TGTGCCAGCAGCGCCTTGGGGACGGACTATGGCTACACCTTC. Together with reference TRBV2 and TRBJ1-2, the CDR3 gives the full variable domain: EPEVTQTPSHQVTQMGQEVILRCVPISNHLYFYWYRQILGQKVEFLVSFYNNEISEKSEIFDDQFSVERPDGSNFTLKIRSTKLEDSAMYFCASSALGTDYGYTFGSGTRLTVV.

The chain recombines TRBV28 with TRBJ2-1; D is perhaps TRBD1 (6 bases). Trimming left V 2 bases short and J 10 bases short, with 9 bases between. The CDR3 length is 12 residues. CDR1 is MDHEN and CDR2 is SYDVKM in the germline V gene. The CDR3 DNA reads TGTGCCAGCAGTTTAACAGGGATCGAGCAGTTCTTC. This encodes CASSLTGIEQFF.

This clone was observed once. J is TRBJ2-6 and V is TRBV5-1; D unresolved. V gave up 0 bases and J gave up 0 bases, with 16 bases separating them. The CDR3 consists of 19 residues. Germline CDR1 reads SGHRS; CDR2 reads YFSETQ. For the CDR3, the DNA is TGCGCCAGCAGCTTGGGATGGCAGTCCTTTTCCTCTGGGGCCAACGTCCTGACTTTC. This gives the protein CASSLGWQSFSSGANVLTF.

This clone was detected ten times or more. The same CDR3 also results from other DNA sequences found in this sample. The V and J genes are TRBV27 and TRBJ1-5; D is unresolved. CDR3 length: 13 residues. Per germline, CDR1 MNHEY and CDR2 SMNVEV (reference sequence). V was clipped by 0 bases and J by 4 bases, with 4 bases between them. For the CDR3, the DNA is TGTGCCAGCAGTTTATCCCGAAATCAGCCCCAGCATTTT. This encodes CASSLSRNQPQHF.

This chain links TRBV7-3 with TRBJ2-1; a possible D gene is TRBD1 (5 bases). CDR1 and CDR2 from the germline V gene are SGHTA and FQGTGA. Trimming took off 2 bases at V and 0 bases at J, with 8 bases between the two ends. This CDR3 region has 15 residues. In DNA form, the CDR3 reads TGTGCCAGCAGCTTACAGGGCGGCTCCTACAATGAGCAGTTCTTC. Translated: CASSLQGGSYNEQFF.

The V and J genes are TRBV5-6 and TRBJ2-7; maybe TRBD2 (5 bases). The CDR3 is made up of 15 amino acids. Between the trimmed V and J ends, which lost 4 bases and 7 bases, there was a span of 21 bases. The germline CDR1 and CDR2 sequences are SGHDT and YYEEEE. The CDR3 spells CASSLFLYTREEQYF. The CDR3 coding sequence is TGTGCCAGCAGCCTTTTTCTTTACACTCGGGAAGAGCAGTACTTC.

The V and J genes are TRBV5-1 and TRBJ2-7, with D perhaps being TRBD1 or TRBD2 (5 bases each). With 4 bases removed from V and 5 bases from J, the gap between germline ends came to 19 bases. Looked up from germline, CDR1 is SGHRS and CDR2 is YFSETQ. CDR3 length: 15 amino acids. This CDR3 is CASSPQTLLGDEQYF. The CDR3 bases are TGCGCCAGCAGCCCACAGACTCTCCTGGGGGACGAGCAGTACTTC.

This clone turned up a few times. The CDR3 protein is CASRTSSATGELFF. The CDR3 nucleotides read TGTGCCAGCAGAACGAGTAGCGCCACCGGGGAGCTGTTTTTT. The chain couples TRBV6-5 to TRBJ2-2, with D possibly TRBD2 on 5 matching bases. CDR1 MNHEY and CDR2 SVGAGI come from the germline V gene. The CDR3 has 14 amino acids. The V end lost 6 bases, the J end lost 4 bases, and 12 bases lay between the germline ends.

At least ten counts were recorded for this clone. The chain employs TRBV2 and TRBJ1-1; D gene ambiguous. The V and J ends lost 5 bases and 11 bases respectively, with 12 bases between them. The CDR3 totals 11 residues. In germline, CDR1 is SNHLY, CDR2 FYNNEI. CDR3 in amino acids: CASSPQFAAFF. The CDR3 DNA reads TGTGCCAGCAGTCCACAGTTTGCGGCTTTCTTT.